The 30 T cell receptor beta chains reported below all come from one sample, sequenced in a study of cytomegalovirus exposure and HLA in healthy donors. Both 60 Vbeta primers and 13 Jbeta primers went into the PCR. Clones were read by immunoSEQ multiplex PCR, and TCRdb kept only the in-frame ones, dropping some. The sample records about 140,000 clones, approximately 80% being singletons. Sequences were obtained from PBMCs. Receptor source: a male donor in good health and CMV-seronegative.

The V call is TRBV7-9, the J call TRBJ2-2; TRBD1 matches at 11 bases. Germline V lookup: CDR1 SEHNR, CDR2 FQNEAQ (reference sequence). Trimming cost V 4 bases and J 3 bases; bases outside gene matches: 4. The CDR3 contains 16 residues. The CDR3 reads CASSSWTGGYTGELFF. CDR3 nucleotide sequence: TGTGCCAGCAGCTCCTGGACAGGGGGCTACACCGGGGAGCTGTTTTTT.

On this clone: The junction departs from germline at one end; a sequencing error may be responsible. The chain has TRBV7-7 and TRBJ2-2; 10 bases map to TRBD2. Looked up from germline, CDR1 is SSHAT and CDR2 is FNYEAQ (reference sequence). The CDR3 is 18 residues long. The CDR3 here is CASSSKVLAGVNTGELFF. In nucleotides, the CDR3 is TGTGCTAGCAGCTCTAAGGTCCTAGCGGGAGTAAACACCGGGGAGCTGTTTTTT.

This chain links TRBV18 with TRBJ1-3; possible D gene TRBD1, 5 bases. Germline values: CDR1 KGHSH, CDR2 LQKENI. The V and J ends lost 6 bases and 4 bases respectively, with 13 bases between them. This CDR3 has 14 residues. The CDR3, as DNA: TGTGCCAGCTCCCCTTCGACAGAAGGAAACACCATATATTTT. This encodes CASSPSTEGNTIYF.

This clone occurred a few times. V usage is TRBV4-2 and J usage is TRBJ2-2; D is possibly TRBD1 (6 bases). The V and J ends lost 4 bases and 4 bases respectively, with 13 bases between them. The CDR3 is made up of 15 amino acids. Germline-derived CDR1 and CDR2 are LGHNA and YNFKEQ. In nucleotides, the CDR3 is TGTGCCAGCAGCCCATGGACAGAAGCCACCGGGGAGCTGTTTTTT. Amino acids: CASSPWTEATGELFF.

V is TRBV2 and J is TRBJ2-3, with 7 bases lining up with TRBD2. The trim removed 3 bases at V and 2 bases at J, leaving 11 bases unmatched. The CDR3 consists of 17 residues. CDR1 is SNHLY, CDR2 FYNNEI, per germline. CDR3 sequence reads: CASSESPGGIYTDTQYF. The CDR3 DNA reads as TGTGCCAGCAGTGAGAGTCCCGGGGGGATCTACACAGATACGCAGTATTTT. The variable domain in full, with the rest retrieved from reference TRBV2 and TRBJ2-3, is EPEVTQTPSHQVTQMGQEVILRCVPISNHLYFYWYRQILGQKVEFLVSFYNNEISEKSEIFDDQFSVERPDGSNFTLKIRSTKLEDSAMYFCASSESPGGIYTDTQYFGPGTRLTVL.

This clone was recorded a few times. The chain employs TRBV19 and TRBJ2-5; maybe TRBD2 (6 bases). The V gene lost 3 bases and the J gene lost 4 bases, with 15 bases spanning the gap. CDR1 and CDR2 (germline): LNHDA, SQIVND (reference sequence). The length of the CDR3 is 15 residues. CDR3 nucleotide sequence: TGTGCCAGTAGTATCTTGCCCCCCGGGGGAGAGACCCAGTACTTC. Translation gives CASSILPPGGETQYF. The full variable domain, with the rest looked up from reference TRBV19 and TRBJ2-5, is DGGITQSPKYLFRKEGQNVTLSCEQNLNHDAMYWYRQDPGQGLRLIYYSQIVNDFQKGDIAEGYSVSREKKESFPLTVTSAQKNPTAFYLCASSILPPGGETQYFGPGTRLLVL.

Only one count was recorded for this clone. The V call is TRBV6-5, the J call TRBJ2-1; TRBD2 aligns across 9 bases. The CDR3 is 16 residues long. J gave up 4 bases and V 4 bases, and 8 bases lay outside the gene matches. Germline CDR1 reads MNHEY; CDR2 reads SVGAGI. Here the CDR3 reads CASSSTSGGAYNEQFF. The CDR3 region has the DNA TGTGCCAGCAGTTCGACTAGCGGAGGGGCATACAATGAGCAGTTCTTC.

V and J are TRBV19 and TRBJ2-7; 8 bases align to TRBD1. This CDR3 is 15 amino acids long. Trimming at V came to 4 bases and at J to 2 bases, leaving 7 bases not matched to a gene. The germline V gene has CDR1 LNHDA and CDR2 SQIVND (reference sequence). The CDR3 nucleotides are TGTGCCAGTAGTACATCAAGACAGGGGACCTACGAGCAGTACTTC. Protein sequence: CASSTSRQGTYEQYF.

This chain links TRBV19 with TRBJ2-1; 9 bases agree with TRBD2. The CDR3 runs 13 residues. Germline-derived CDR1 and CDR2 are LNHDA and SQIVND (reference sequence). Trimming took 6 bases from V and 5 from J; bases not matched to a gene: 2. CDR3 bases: TGTGCCAGTAGACCTAGCGGGGACAATGAGCAGTTCTTC. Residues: CASRPSGDNEQFF.

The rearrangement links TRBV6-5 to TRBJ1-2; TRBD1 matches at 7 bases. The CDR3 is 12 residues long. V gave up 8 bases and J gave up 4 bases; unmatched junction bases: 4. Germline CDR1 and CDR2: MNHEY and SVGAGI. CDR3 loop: CASRGGGYGYTF. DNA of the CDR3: TGTGCCAGCCGAGGGGGCGGCTATGGCTACACCTTC.

For the CDR3, the DNA is TGTGCCAGCAGCCCACCTTTTAGCGGGGGGCCTTTCGATACGCAGTATTTT. This codes for CASSPPFSGGPFDTQYF. This chain uses TRBV4-2 with TRBJ2-3; 10 bases match TRBD2. CDR1 is LGHNA and CDR2 is YNFKEQ in the germline V gene. The CDR3 contains 17 residues. The V gene end was trimmed by 4 bases and the J gene end by 6 bases; junction bases not matched to a gene: 13.

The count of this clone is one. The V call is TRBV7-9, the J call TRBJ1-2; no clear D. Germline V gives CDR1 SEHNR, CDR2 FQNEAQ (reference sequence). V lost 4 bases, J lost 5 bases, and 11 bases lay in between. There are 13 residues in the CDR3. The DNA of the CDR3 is TGTGCCAGCAGCTCCGAGGCTCTTTATGGCTACACCTTC. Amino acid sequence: CASSSEALYGYTF.

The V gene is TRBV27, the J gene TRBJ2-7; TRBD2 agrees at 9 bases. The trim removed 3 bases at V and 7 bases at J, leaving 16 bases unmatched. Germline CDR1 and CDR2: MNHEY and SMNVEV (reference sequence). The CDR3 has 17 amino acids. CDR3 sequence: CASSLYFETSGLREQYF. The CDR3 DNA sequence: TGTGCCAGCAGTTTGTACTTCGAGACTAGCGGACTGAGGGAGCAGTACTTC.

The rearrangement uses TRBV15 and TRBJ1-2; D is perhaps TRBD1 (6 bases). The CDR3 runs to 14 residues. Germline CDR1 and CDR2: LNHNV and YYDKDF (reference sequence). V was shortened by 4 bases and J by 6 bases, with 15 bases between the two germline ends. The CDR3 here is CATSKGGPSHGYTF. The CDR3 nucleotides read TGTGCCACCAGCAAGGGGGGGCCCAGCCATGGCTACACCTTC.

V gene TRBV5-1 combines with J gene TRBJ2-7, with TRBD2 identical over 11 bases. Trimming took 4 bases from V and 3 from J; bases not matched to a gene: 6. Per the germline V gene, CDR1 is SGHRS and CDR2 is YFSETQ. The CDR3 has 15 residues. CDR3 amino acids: CASSPTGTSGYEQYF. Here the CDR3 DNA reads TGCGCCAGCAGCCCGACCGGGACTAGCGGCTACGAGCAGTACTTC.

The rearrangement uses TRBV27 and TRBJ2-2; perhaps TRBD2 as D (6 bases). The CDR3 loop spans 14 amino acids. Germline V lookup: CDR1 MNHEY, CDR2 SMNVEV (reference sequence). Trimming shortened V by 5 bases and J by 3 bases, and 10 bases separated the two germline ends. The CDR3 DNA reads TGTGCCAGCAGTGGCGGGACCTACACCGGGGAGCTGTTTTTT. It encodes CASSGGTYTGELFF.

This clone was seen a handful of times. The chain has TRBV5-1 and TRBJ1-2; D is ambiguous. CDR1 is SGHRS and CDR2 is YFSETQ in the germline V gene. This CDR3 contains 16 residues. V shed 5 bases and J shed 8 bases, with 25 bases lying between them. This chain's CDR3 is CASSREPELDSEGYTF. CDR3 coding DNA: TGCGCCAGCAGTAGGGAGCCAGAGTTAGACTCCGAAGGCTACACCTTC.

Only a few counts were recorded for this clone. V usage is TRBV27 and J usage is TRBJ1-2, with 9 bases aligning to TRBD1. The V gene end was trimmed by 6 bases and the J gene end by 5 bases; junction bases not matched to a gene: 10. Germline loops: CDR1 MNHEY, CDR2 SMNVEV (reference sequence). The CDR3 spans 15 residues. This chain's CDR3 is CASSQGVQGAYGYTF. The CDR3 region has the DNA TGTGCCAGCAGCCAGGGGGTACAGGGGGCGTATGGCTACACCTTC.

Here the CDR3 DNA reads TGCGCCAGCAGCCTTGGGACAGGGGGCGGTGGGGCCAACGTCCTGACTTTC. Amino acids: CASSLGTGGGGANVLTF. This chain connects TRBV4-1 to TRBJ2-6; 12 positions match TRBD1. The CDR3 loop spans 17 amino acids. With 4 bases clipped from V and 3 bases from J, the junction kept 4 bases outside the gene matches. Germline lookup yields CDR1 MGHRA and CDR2 YSYEKL.

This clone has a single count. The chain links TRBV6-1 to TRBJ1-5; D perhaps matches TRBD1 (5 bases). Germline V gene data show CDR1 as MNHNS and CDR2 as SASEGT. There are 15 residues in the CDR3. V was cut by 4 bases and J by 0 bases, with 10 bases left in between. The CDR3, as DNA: TGTGCCAGCAGTGGGGGCAGCTATAGCAATCAGCCCCAGCATTTT. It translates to CASSGGSYSNQPQHF.

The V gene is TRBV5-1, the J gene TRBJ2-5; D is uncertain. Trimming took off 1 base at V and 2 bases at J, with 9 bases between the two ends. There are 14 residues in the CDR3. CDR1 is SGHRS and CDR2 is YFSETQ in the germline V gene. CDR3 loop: CASSLQNSQETQYF. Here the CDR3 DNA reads TGCGCCAGCAGCTTGCAGAACAGTCAAGAGACCCAGTACTTC.

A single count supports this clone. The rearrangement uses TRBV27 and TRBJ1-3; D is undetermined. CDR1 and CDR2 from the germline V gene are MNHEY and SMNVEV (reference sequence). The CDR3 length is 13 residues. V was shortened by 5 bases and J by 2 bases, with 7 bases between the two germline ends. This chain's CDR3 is CASSQTTGNTIYF. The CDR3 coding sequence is TGTGCCAGCAGTCAGACAACTGGAAACACCATATATTTT.

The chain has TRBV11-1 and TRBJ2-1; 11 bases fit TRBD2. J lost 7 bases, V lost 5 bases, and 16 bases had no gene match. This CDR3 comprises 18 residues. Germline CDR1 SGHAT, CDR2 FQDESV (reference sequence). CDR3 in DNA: TGTGCCAGCAGCAACCCGAGGCCGACTAGCGGGATTAGGAATGAGCAGTTCTTC. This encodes CASSNPRPTSGIRNEQFF.

CDR3 amino acids: CASSPTSGRYEQYF. CDR3 bases: TGTGCCAGCAGCCCGACTAGCGGGAGGTACGAGCAGTACTTC. The rearrangement uses TRBV7-2 and TRBJ2-7; 13 positions match TRBD2. CDR3 length equals 14 residues. The germline CDR1 and CDR2 sequences are SGHTA and FQGNSA. Trimming took 5 bases from V and 4 from J; bases not matched to a gene: 2.

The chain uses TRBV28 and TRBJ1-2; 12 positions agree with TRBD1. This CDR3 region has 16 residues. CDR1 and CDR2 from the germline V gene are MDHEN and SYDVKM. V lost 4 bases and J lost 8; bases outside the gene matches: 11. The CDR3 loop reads CASSSTGTGGALGYTF. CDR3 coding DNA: TGTGCCAGCAGTTCAACCGGGACAGGGGGCGCTTTAGGCTACACCTTC.

The DNA for the CDR3 is TGTGCCACCAGCAGAGATACAGCGTCGGGAGGAGAGACCCAGTACTTC. It codes for CATSRDTASGGETQYF. J is TRBJ2-5 and V is TRBV15; 7 nucleotides line up with TRBD2. The V gene end was trimmed by 0 bases and the J gene end by 4 bases; junction bases not matched to a gene: 8. The CDR3 sequence is 16 residues long. CDR1 LNHNV and CDR2 YYDKDF come from the germline V gene (reference sequence).

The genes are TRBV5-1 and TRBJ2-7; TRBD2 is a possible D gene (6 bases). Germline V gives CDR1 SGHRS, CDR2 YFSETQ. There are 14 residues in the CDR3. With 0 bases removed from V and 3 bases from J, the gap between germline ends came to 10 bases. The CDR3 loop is CASSLAVGGYEQYF. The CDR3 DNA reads TGCGCCAGCAGCTTGGCGGTGGGGGGCTACGAGCAGTACTTC.

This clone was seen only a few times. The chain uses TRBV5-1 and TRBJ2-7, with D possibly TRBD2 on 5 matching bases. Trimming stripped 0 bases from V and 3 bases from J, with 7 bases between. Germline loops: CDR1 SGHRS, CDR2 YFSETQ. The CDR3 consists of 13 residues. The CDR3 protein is CASSLAAGYEQYF. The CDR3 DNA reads TGCGCCAGCAGCTTGGCCGCGGGCTACGAGCAGTACTTC.

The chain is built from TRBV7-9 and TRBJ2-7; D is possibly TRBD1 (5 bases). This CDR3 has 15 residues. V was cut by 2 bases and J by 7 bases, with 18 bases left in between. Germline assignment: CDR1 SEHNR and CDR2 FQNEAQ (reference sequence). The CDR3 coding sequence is TGTGCCAGCAGCTTAAGGGGCGACTCCGCCGTTGAGCAGTACTTC. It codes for CASSLRGDSAVEQYF.

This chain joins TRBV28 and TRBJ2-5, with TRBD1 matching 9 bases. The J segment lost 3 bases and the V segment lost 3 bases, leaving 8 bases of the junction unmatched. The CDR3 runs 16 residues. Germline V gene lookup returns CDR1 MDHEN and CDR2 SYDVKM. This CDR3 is CASSFPGQGIKETQYF. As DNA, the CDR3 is TGTGCCAGCAGTTTTCCGGGACAGGGCATCAAAGAGACCCAGTACTTC.